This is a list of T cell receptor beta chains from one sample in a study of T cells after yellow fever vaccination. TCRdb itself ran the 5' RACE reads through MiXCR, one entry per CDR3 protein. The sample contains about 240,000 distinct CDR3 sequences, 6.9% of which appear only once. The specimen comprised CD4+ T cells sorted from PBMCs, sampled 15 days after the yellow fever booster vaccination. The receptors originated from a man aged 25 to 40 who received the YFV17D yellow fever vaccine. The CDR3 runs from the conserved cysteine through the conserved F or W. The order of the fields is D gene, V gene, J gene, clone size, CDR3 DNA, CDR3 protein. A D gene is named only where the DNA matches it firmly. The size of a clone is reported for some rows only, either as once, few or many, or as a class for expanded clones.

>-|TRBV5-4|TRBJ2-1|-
TGTGCCAGCAGCTCTGGATTGGGGAATGAGCAGTTCTTC
CASSSGLGNEQFF
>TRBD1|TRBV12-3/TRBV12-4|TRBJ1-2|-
TGTGCCAGCAGTGGATCGGGACAGGGGGCAGGGGTCCATGGCTACACCTTC
CASSGSGQGAGVHGYTF
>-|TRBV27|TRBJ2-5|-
TGTGCCAGCAACCTGAGAGAGGGAGGAGAGACCCAGTACTTC
CASNLREGGETQYF
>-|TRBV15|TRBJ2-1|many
TGTGCCACCAGCAGAGATCCTCCGGGAGTGGGCAATGAGCAGTTCTTC
CATSRDPPGVGNEQFF
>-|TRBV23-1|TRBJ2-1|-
TGCGCCAGCAGTCAGGGCAGGGCGGTCAATGAGCAGTTCTTC
CASSQGRAVNEQFF
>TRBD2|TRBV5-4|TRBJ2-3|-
TGTGCCAGCAGCTCCAAGCGGGAGCCCACAGATACGCAGTATTTT
CASSSKREPTDTQYF
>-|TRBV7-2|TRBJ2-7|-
TGTGCCAGCAGCTTAGGATGGCAGATCTACGAGCAGTACTTC
CASSLGWQIYEQYF
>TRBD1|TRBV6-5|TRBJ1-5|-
TGTGCCAGCAGTTACACTAACAGGGGACGGTTTAGCAATCAGCCCCAGCATTTT
CASSYTNRGRFSNQPQHF
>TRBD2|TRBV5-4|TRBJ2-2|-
TGTGCCAGCAGCTTCCGACTAGCGGAGAACACCGGGGAGCTGTTTTTT
CASSFRLAENTGELFF
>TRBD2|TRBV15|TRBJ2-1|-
TGTGCCACCAGCGCTTTGAGCGGGAAGAACAATGAGCAGTTCTTC
CATSALSGKNNEQFF
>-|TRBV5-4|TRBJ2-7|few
TGTGCCAGCAGCTTGGGAAAAGGACAGTACGAGCAGTACTTC
CASSLGKGQYEQYF
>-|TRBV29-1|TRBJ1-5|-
TGCAGCACCGGGGACAATAGCAATCAGCCCCAGCATTTT
CSTGDNSNQPQHF
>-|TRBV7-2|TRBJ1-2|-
TGTGCCAGCAGCCCCCGGACGAAGGATAACTATGGCTACACCTTC
CASSPRTKDNYGYTF
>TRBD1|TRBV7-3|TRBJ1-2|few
TGTGCCAGCAGGCCCGGGACAGGGGGTGGCTACACCTTC
CASRPGTGGGYTF
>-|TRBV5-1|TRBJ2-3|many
TGCGCCAGTTCAAGAAACAGGGCCGAGGATACGCAGTATTTT
CASSRNRAEDTQYF
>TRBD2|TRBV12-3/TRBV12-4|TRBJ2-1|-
TGTGCCAGCGTCTCCCTAGCGGATTACAATGAGCAGTTCTTC
CASVSLADYNEQFF
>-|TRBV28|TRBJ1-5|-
TGTGCCAGCAGTCCCACAGGGAGCGGCAATCAGCCCCAGCATTTT
CASSPTGSGNQPQHF
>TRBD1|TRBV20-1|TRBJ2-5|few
TGCAGTGCTACCCGGGACAGGGGACAAGAGACCCAGTACTTC
CSATRDRGQETQYF
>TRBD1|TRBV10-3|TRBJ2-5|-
TGTGCCATCAGTGAGTCGAAGACAGGGTTTGGAGAGACCCAGTACTTC
CAISESKTGFGETQYF
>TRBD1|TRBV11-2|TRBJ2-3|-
TGTGCCAGCAGCCGCACAGGGGGCGGCACAGATACGCAGTATTTT
CASSRTGGGTDTQYF
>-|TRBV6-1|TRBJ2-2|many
TGTGCCAGCAGGCCCTCACCGAACACCGGGGAGCTGTTTTTT
CASRPSPNTGELFF
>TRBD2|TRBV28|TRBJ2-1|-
TGTGCCAGCAGTCCTCCCAGCGGGAGAGACCACAATGAGCAGTTCTTC
CASSPPSGRDHNEQFF
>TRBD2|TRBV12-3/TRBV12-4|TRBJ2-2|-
TGTGCCAGCAGGGCGACTAGCGGGGCTGCGAACACCGGGGAGCTGTTTTTT
CASRATSGAANTGELFF
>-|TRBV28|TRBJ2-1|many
TGTGCCAGCAGCTTCGTAGGGGGACATAACTACAATGAGCAGTTCTTC
CASSFVGGHNYNEQFF
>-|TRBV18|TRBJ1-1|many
TGTGCCAGCTCACCCTGGGCAGTGAACACTGAAGCTTTCTTT
CASSPWAVNTEAFF
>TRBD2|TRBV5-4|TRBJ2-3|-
TGTGCCAGCAGTACCGGGACTAGCGGGAGGGATACGCAGTATTTT
CASSTGTSGRDTQYF
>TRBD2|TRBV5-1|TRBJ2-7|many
TGCGCCAGCAGCTCATCCGGGACTAGCGGGAGTGAGTACTTC
CASSSSGTSGSEYF
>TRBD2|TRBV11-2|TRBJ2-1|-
TGTGCCAGCAGCTTATACCTGGTTGGGGGGGGGAGGATTAATGAGCAGTTCTTC
CASSLYLVGGGRINEQFF